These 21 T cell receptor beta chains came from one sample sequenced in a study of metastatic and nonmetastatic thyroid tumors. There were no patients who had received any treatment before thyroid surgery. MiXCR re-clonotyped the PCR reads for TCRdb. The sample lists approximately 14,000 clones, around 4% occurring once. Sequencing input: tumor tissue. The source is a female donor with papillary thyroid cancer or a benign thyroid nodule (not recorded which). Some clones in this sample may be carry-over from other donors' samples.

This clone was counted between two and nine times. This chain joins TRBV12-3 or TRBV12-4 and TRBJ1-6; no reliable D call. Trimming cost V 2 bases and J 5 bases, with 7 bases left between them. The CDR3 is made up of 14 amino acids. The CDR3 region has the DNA TGTGCCAGCAGTTTAAGGCGGGATAATTCACCCCTCCACTTT. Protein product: CASSLRRDNSPLHF.

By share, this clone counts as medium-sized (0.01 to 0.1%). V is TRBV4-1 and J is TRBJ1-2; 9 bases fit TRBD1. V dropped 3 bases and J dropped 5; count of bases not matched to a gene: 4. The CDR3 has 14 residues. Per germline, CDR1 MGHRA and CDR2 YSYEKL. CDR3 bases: TGCGCCAGCAGCCACGAGACAGGGGGGTATGGCTACACCTTC. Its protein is CASSHETGGYGYTF.

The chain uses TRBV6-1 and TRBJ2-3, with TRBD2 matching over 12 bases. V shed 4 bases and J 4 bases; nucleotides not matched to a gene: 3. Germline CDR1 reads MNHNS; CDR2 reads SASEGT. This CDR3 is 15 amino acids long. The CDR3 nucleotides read TGTGCCAGCAGTGCCCTAGCGGGAGGGCCAGATACGCAGTATTTT. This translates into CASSALAGGPDTQYF.

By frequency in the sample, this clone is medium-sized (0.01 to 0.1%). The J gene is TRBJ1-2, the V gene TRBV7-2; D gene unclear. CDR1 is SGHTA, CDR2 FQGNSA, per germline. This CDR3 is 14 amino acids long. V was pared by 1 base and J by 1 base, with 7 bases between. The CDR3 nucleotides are TGTGCCAGCAGCTTAGTTGGGGTTAACTATGGCTACACCTTC. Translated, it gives CASSLVGVNYGYTF.

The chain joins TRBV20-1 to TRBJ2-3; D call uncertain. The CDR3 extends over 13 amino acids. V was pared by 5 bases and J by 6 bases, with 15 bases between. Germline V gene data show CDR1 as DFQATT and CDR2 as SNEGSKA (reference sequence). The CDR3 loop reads CSASQPPPDTQYF. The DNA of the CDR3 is TGCAGTGCTTCCCAGCCCCCCCCGGATACGCAGTATTTT.

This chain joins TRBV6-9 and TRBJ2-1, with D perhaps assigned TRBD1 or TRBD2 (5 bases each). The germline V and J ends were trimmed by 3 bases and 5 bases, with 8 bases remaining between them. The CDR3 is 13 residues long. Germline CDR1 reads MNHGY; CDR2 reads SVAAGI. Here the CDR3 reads CASSYGAHNEQFF. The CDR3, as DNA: TGTGCCAGCAGTTACGGGGCCCACAATGAGCAGTTCTTC.

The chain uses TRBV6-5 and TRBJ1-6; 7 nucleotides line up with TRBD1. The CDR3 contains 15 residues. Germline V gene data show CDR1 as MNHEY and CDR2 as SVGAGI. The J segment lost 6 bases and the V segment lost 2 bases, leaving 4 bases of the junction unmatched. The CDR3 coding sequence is TGTGCCAGCAGTTACGAGGCAGGGGGTAATTCACCCCTCCACTTT. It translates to CASSYEAGGNSPLHF.

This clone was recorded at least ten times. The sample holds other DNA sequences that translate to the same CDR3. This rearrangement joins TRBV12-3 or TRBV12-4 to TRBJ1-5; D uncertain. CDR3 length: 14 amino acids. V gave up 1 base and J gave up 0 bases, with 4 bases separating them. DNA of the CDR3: TGTGCCAGCAGTTTAGATGTTAGCAATCAGCCCCAGCATTTT. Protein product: CASSLDVSNQPQHF.

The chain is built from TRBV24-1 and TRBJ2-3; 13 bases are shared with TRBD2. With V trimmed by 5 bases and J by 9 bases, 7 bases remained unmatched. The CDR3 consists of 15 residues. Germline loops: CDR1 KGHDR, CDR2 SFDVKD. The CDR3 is CATSVRTSGSLTQYF. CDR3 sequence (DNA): TGTGCCACCAGTGTCAGGACTAGCGGGAGTTTGACGCAGTATTTT.

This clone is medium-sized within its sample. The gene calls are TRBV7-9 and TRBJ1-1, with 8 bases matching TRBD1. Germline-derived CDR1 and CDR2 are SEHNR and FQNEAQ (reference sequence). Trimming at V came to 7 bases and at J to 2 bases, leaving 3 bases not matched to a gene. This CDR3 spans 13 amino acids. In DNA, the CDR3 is TGTGCCAGCATCAGGGGGCCTAACACTGAAGCTTTCTTT. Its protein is CASIRGPNTEAFF.

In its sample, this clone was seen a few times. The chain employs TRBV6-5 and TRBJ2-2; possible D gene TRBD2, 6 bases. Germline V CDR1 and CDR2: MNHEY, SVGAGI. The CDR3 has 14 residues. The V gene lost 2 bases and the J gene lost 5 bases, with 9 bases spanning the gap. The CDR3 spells CASSYGDLTGELFF. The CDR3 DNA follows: TGTGCCAGCAGTTACGGGGACTTAACCGGGGAGCTGTTTTTT.

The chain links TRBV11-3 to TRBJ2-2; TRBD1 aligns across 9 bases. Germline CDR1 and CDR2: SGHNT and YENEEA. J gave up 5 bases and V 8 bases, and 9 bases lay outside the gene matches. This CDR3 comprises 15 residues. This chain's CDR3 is CASSPPGTGTGELFF. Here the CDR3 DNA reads TGTGCCAGCTCACCACCCGGGACAGGGACCGGGGAGCTGTTTTTT.

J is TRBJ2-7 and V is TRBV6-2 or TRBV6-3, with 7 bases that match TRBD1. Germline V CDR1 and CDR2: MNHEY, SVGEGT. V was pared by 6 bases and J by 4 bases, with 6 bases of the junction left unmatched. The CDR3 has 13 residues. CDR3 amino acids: CASRGDSRYEQYF. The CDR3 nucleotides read TGTGCCAGCAGGGGGGACAGTCGGTACGAGCAGTACTTC.

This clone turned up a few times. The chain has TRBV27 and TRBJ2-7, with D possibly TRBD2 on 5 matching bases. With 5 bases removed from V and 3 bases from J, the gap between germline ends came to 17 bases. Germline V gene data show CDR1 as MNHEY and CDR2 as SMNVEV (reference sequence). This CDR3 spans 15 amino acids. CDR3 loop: CASSPTRVSLYEQYF. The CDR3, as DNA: TGTGCCAGCAGTCCAACTAGGGTTTCCCTCTACGAGCAGTACTTC.

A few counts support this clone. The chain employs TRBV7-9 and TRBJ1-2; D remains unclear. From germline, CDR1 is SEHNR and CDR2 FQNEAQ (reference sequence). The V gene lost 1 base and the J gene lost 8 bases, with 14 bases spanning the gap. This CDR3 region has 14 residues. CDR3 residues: CASSLGEASLGYTF. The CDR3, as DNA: TGTGCCAGCAGCTTAGGGGAGGCCTCGTTAGGCTACACCTTC. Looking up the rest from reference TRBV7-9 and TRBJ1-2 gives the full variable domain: DTGVSQNPRHKITKRGQNVTFRCDPISEHNRLYWYRQTLGQGPEFLTYFQNEAQLEKSRLLSDRFSAERPKGSFSTLEIQRTEQGDSAMYLCASSLGEASLGYTFGSGTRLTVV.

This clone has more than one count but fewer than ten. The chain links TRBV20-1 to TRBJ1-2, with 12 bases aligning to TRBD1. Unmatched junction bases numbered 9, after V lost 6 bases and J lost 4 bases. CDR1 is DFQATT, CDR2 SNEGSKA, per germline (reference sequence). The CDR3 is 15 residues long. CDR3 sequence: CSAHGGTGGVYGYTF. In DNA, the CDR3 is TGCAGTGCCCACGGGGGGACAGGGGGCGTCTATGGCTACACCTTC.

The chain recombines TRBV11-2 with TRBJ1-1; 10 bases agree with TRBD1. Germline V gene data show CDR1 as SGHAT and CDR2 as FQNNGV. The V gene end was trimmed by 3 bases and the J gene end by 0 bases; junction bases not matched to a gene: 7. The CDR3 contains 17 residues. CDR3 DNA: TGTGCCAGCAGCTTGAGGGACAGGGGCTACATGAACACTGAAGCTTTCTTT. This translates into CASSLRDRGYMNTEAFF. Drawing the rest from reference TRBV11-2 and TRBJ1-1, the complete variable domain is EAGVAQSPRYKIIEKRQSVAFWCNPISGHATLYWYQQILGQGPKLLIQFQNNGVVDDSQLPKDRFSAERLKGVDSTLKIQPAKLEDSAVYLCASSLRDRGYMNTEAFFGQGTRLTVV.

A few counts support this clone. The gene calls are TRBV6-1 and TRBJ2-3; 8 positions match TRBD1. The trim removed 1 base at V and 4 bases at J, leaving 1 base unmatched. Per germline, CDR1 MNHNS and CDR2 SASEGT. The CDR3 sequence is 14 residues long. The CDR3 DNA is TGTGCCAGCAGTGAAGAGACAGGGGCAGATACGCAGTATTTT. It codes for CASSEETGADTQYF.

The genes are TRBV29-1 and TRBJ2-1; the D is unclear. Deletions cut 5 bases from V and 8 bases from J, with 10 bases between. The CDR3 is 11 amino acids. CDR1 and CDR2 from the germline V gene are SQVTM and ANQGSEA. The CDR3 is CSVRGSDEQFF. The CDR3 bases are TGCAGCGTTCGAGGAAGCGATGAGCAGTTCTTC.

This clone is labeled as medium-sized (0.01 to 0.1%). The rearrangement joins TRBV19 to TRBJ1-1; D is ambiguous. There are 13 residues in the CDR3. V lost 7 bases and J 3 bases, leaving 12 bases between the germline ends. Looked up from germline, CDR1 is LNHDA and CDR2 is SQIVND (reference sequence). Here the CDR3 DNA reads TGTGCCAGTATAGACAAATTGGACACTGAAGCTTTCTTT. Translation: CASIDKLDTEAFF.

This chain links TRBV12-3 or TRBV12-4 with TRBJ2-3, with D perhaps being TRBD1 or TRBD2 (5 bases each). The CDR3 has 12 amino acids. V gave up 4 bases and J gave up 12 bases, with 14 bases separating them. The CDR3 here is CASSYRDPAQYF. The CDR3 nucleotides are TGTGCCAGCAGTTACCGGGACCCTGCACAGTATTTT.